One sample yielded the 29 T cell receptor beta chains listed below, sequenced in a study of cytomegalovirus exposure and HLA in healthy donors. PCR primers comprised 60 Vbeta and 13 Jbeta primers. TCRdb keeps only in-frame clones here, not all; method: immunoSEQ multiplex PCR. The table records 200,000 or so clones, 75% to 90% of them present only once. Sequencing input: PBMCs. These receptors came from a woman aged 50 to 60 in good health and CMV-seropositive.

V and J are TRBV18 and TRBJ2-7; TRBD1 matches at 8 bases. Germline CDR1 KGHSH, CDR2 LQKENI. The CDR3 sequence is 16 residues long. J lost 6 bases, V lost 2 bases, and 12 bases had no gene match. The CDR3 region has the DNA TGTGCCAGCTCACCAATAGTAGGGCAGGGGGCCCCCGAGCAGTACTTC. Its translation: CASSPIVGQGAPEQYF.

A single count supports this clone. This rearrangement joins TRBV2 to TRBJ1-5; 7 bases fit TRBD1. This CDR3 has 14 residues. The V gene end was trimmed by 8 bases and the J gene end by 6 bases; junction bases not matched to a gene: 10. CDR1 SNHLY and CDR2 FYNNEI come from the germline V gene. In DNA form, the CDR3 reads TGTGCCAGCGCCTTCTTGCAGGGGGGTCAGCCCCAGCATTTT. Its translation: CASAFLQGGQPQHF.

The chain is built from TRBV5-1 and TRBJ1-5; D is unresolved. The CDR3 is 14 residues long. V was trimmed by 4 bases and J by 1 base, leaving 9 bases between them. Germline CDR1 reads SGHRS; CDR2 reads YFSETQ. DNA for the CDR3: TGCGCCAGCAGCCCCACGGGAAGCAATCAGCCCCAGCATTTT. Translated: CASSPTGSNQPQHF. The variable domain in full, completed from reference TRBV5-1 and TRBJ1-5, reads KAGVTQTPRYLIKTRGQQVTLSCSPISGHRSVSWYQQTPGQGLQFLFEYFSETQRNKGNFPGRFSGRQFSNSRSEMNVSTLELGDSALYLCASSPTGSNQPQHFGDGTRLSIL.

This chain links TRBV6-5 with TRBJ1-1, with 11 bases that match TRBD1. The trim removed 6 bases at V and 6 bases at J, leaving 6 bases unmatched. Germline CDR1 MNHEY, CDR2 SVGAGI. The CDR3 is made up of 14 amino acids. CDR3 protein: CASRHWTGGSEAFF. The CDR3 DNA sequence: TGTGCCAGCAGGCACTGGACAGGGGGCTCTGAAGCTTTCTTT.

This clone has a handful of counts. In DNA form, the CDR3 reads TGTGCCAGCAGTTACTCCTTAAAGACAAACAATGAGCAGTTCTTC. As protein: CASSYSLKTNNEQFF. The chain recombines TRBV6-5 with TRBJ2-1; D is unclear. V was pared by 0 bases and J by 5 bases, with 11 bases between. Germline assignment: CDR1 MNHEY and CDR2 SVGAGI. The CDR3 totals 15 residues.

This clone was seen a few times. The chain couples TRBV5-1 to TRBJ2-2; 7 bases line up with TRBD1. The CDR3 runs to 14 residues. CDR1 is SGHRS and CDR2 is YFSETQ in the germline V gene. The V and J ends lost 4 bases and 6 bases, in that order; junction bases with no gene match: 6. As DNA, the CDR3 is TGCGCCAGCAGCACATCGACAGGGTCCGGGGAGCTGTTTTTT. Translation: CASSTSTGSGELFF.

The chain recombines TRBV27 with TRBJ2-7; perhaps TRBD1 as D (7 bases). The germline CDR1 and CDR2 sequences are MNHEY and SMNVEV (reference sequence). V dropped 7 bases and J dropped 4 bases, with 20 bases sitting between them. The CDR3 has 15 residues. This chain's CDR3 is CASTLQEGAGYEQYF. CDR3 bases: TGTGCCAGCACCCTTCAGGAGGGGGCGGGTTACGAGCAGTACTTC.

The V and J genes are TRBV14 and TRBJ1-3; 7 bases fit TRBD1. From germline, CDR1 is SGHDN and CDR2 FVKESK. V shed 0 bases and J 0 bases; nucleotides not matched to a gene: 8. CDR3 length equals 18 residues. CDR3 nucleotide sequence: TGTGCCAGCAGCCAAGATCGGGGACAGATCTACTCTGGAAACACCATATATTTT. It encodes CASSQDRGQIYSGNTIYF.

The chain employs TRBV5-1 and TRBJ2-1; 9 bases are a match to TRBD1. Looked up from germline, CDR1 is SGHRS and CDR2 is YFSETQ. V lost 4 bases and J lost 10; bases outside the gene matches: 6. This CDR3 spans 13 amino acids. In DNA, the CDR3 is TGCGCCAGCAGCCCCACAGGGGGCTGGGAGCAGTTCTTC. Its translation is CASSPTGGWEQFF.

This rearrangement joins TRBV25-1 to TRBJ2-1, with D possibly being TRBD1 (6 bases). Germline CDR1 MGHDK, CDR2 SYGVNS. V gave up 5 bases and J gave up 7 bases, with 15 bases separating them. This CDR3 region has 14 residues. CDR3 residues: CASSRPGDGNEQFF. As DNA, the CDR3 is TGTGCCAGCAGTCGGCCAGGGGACGGAAATGAGCAGTTCTTC. Full variable domain (remainder filled in from reference TRBV25-1 and TRBJ2-1): EADIYQTPRYLVIGTGKKITLECSQTMGHDKMYWYQQDPGMELHLIHYSYGVNSTEKGDLSSESTVSRIRTEHFPLTLESARPSHTSQYLCASSRPGDGNEQFFGPGTRLTVL.

The rearrangement uses TRBV16 and TRBJ2-3, with 15 bases aligning to TRBD2. This CDR3 spans 17 amino acids. CDR1 KGHSY and CDR2 FQNENV come from the germline V gene. The trim removed 3 bases at V and 9 bases at J, leaving 10 bases unmatched. The CDR3 DNA sequence: TGTGCCAGCAGCCAGTTGGGACTAGCGGGGGGCCCGCGAACGCAGTATTTT. It yields the protein CASSQLGLAGGPRTQYF.

This chain joins TRBV5-1 and TRBJ2-2; 8 bases line up with TRBD2. Germline-derived CDR1 and CDR2 are SGHRS and YFSETQ. V gave up 5 bases and J gave up 2 bases; unmatched junction bases: 5. The CDR3 runs to 15 residues. In DNA, the CDR3 is TGCGCCAGCAGTTCCGGGACTAGAAACACCGGGGAGCTGTTTTTT. This encodes CASSSGTRNTGELFF.

This clone has just one count. The chain employs TRBV5-1 and TRBJ1-3; 8 bases map to TRBD1. Trimming took 2 bases from V and 4 from J; bases not matched to a gene: 5. Germline CDR1 and CDR2: SGHRS and YFSETQ. The CDR3 length is 15 residues. The CDR3 here is CASSFQGADGNTIYF. CDR3 coding DNA: TGCGCCAGCAGCTTCCAGGGGGCGGACGGAAACACCATATATTTT. Together with reference TRBV5-1 and TRBJ1-3, the CDR3 gives the full variable domain: KAGVTQTPRYLIKTRGQQVTLSCSPISGHRSVSWYQQTPGQGLQFLFEYFSETQRNKGNFPGRFSGRQFSNSRSEMNVSTLELGDSALYLCASSFQGADGNTIYFGEGSWLTVV.

CDR3 residues: CASSLTGQGAPYEQYF. In nucleotides, the CDR3 is TGTGCCAGCAGCTTGACCGGACAGGGGGCCCCCTACGAGCAGTACTTC. The chain couples TRBV5-6 to TRBJ2-7; 11 bases align to TRBD1. Germline loops: CDR1 SGHDT, CDR2 YYEEEE. The J segment lost 2 bases and the V segment lost 1 base, leaving 5 bases of the junction unmatched. CDR3 length equals 16 residues. Using reference TRBV5-6 and TRBJ2-7 for the parts outside the CDR3, the full variable domain is DAGVTQSPTHLIKTRGQQVTLRCSPKSGHDTVSWYQQALGQGPQFIFQYYEEEERQRGNFPDRFSGHQFPNYSSELNVNALLLGDSALYLCASSLTGQGAPYEQYFGPGTRLTVT.

This chain uses TRBV5-4 with TRBJ1-4, with D tentatively TRBD1 (5 bases). Germline values: CDR1 SGHNT, CDR2 YYREEE (reference sequence). The CDR3 consists of 13 residues. Trimming stripped 2 bases from V and 4 bases from J, with 6 bases between. The CDR3 is CASSLDSNEKLFF. The CDR3, as DNA: TGTGCCAGCAGCTTAGACAGTAATGAAAAACTGTTTTTT.

The genes are TRBV27 and TRBJ2-3; D is uncertain. V lost 0 bases and J lost 8, with 9 bases in between. The CDR3 has 13 residues. CDR1 MNHEY and CDR2 SMNVEV come from the germline V gene (reference sequence). The CDR3 sequence is CASSLSEDVTQYF. Written as DNA, the CDR3 is TGTGCCAGCAGTTTATCTGAGGATGTTACGCAGTATTTT.

This rearrangement joins TRBV19 to TRBJ2-3; 10 nucleotides line up with TRBD1. The CDR3 extends over 13 amino acids. Per germline, CDR1 LNHDA and CDR2 SQIVND (reference sequence). The V and J ends lost 6 bases and 5 bases, in that order; junction bases with no gene match: 2. In nucleotides, the CDR3 is TGTGCCAGTAGGGACAGGGGGTTAGATACGCAGTATTTT. Translating it yields CASRDRGLDTQYF.

The chain combines TRBV27 with TRBJ2-5; maybe TRBD1 (6 bases). The J call is in doubt because the DNA end fits TRBJ2-7 better. CDR3 length: 14 amino acids. Germline values: CDR1 MNHEY, CDR2 SMNVEV (reference sequence). CDR3 sequence: CASSRTDSSYEQYF. In DNA form, the CDR3 reads TGTGCCAGCAGTCGGACAGATAGCTCCTACGAGCAGTACTTC.

The rearrangement joins TRBV18 to TRBJ2-5; the D gene is possibly TRBD1 (6 bases). This CDR3 has 15 residues. Looked up from germline, CDR1 is KGHSH and CDR2 is LQKENI. The V end lost 5 bases, the J end lost 5 bases, and 18 bases lay between the germline ends. The CDR3 protein is CASSSGQILGETQYF. CDR3 coding DNA: TGTGCCAGCTCATCAGGACAGATCCTTGGGGAGACCCAGTACTTC.

CDR3 nucleotides: TGTGCCAGCAGTGTCGGGACTAGTCCCCACAATGAGCAGTTCTTC. Protein product: CASSVGTSPHNEQFF. V gene TRBV2 combines with J gene TRBJ2-1; TRBD2 matches at 8 bases. Germline V gene sequence: CDR1 SNHLY, CDR2 FYNNEI. CDR3 length: 15 residues. J lost 5 bases, V lost 4 bases, and 7 bases had no gene match.

V usage is TRBV11-3 and J usage is TRBJ2-2; D not resolved. Trimming shortened V by 5 bases and J by 6 bases, and 13 bases separated the two germline ends. The CDR3 extends over 14 amino acids. Germline loops: CDR1 SGHNT, CDR2 YENEEA. CDR3: CASSPSFGSGELFF. The CDR3 DNA reads TGTGCCAGCAGCCCATCGTTCGGGTCCGGGGAGCTGTTTTTT.

The V and J genes are TRBV4-3 and TRBJ1-3, with D possibly matching TRBD1 (6 bases). The V gene lost 6 bases and the J gene lost 0 bases, with 18 bases spanning the gap. The CDR3 extends over 17 amino acids. Looked up from germline, CDR1 is LGHNA and CDR2 is YSLEER. Here the CDR3 reads CASSRFLTGSSGNTIYF. In DNA, the CDR3 is TGCGCCAGCAGTCGATTTCTTACAGGGAGCTCTGGAAACACCATATATTTT.

V is TRBV19 and J is TRBJ2-5, with 14 nucleotides matching TRBD2. The DNA end favors TRBJ2-7, so the J call may be wrong. The CDR3 is 15 residues long. Germline assignment: CDR1 LNHDA and CDR2 SQIVND (reference sequence). CDR3 residues: CASKSGLAGEGEQYF. CDR3 sequence (DNA): TGTGCCAGTAAGTCGGGACTAGCGGGAGAAGGCGAGCAGTACTTC.

This chain links TRBV1 with TRBJ2-3; TRBD2, the table's D call, lacks a check against the DNA. TRBV1 is a pseudogene. CDR3 length: 17 amino acids. This CDR3 is CTSSQALAGVPRWTQYF. The CDR3 nucleotides read TGCACCAGCAGCCAAGCCCTAGCGGGAGTTCCCCGGTGGACGCAGTATTTT.

This chain uses TRBV27 with TRBJ2-1; 7 nucleotides match TRBD2. The V segment lost 5 bases and the J segment 2 bases; nucleotides outside the gene matches: 9. Germline-derived CDR1 and CDR2 are MNHEY and SMNVEV (reference sequence). The CDR3 has 16 residues. DNA for the CDR3: TGTGCCAGCAGTCCCCGACGGGGGGACGCCTACAATGAGCAGTTCTTC. It is translated as CASSPRRGDAYNEQFF.

This chain joins TRBV28 and TRBJ2-1, with 10 bases that match TRBD1. The CDR3 length is 19 residues. Germline CDR1 is MDHEN and CDR2 is SYDVKM. With V trimmed by 4 bases and J by 10 bases, 22 bases remained unmatched. For the CDR3, the DNA is TGTGCCAGCAGTTCCACGGGACAGGGGCCGGGAAGATTTTCCGGGGAGCAGTTCTTC. It is translated as CASSSTGQGPGRFSGEQFF.

Notes on this clone: Other DNA sequences in this specimen translate into the identical CDR3. The rearrangement links TRBV18 to TRBJ2-7; 9 positions agree with TRBD1. This CDR3 spans 13 amino acids. V lost 3 bases, J lost 5 bases, and 2 bases stayed unmatched. Germline-derived CDR1 and CDR2 are KGHSH and LQKENI. CDR3: CASSPGQGDEQYF. CDR3 DNA: TGTGCCAGCTCACCGGGACAGGGCGACGAGCAGTACTTC.

The chain carries TRBV4-1 and TRBJ2-1, with D tentatively TRBD1 (6 bases). The CDR3 totals 15 residues. Trimming cost V 4 bases and J 5 bases, with 15 bases left between them. Germline CDR1 reads MGHRA; CDR2 reads YSYEKL. Written as DNA, the CDR3 is TGCGCCAGCAGCCTCAATACCGGGACAAACAATGAGCAGTTCTTC. It translates to CASSLNTGTNNEQFF.

The rearrangement links TRBV6-9 to TRBJ2-7; D gene ambiguous. The CDR3 covers 18 residues. Trimming took 6 bases from V and 0 from J, leaving 24 bases between them. Germline V gives CDR1 MNHGY, CDR2 SVAAGI. As DNA, the CDR3 is TGTGCCAGCAGCAGACTTCCCACAATCCACTTGTTCTCCTACGAGCAGTACTTC. Its translation: CASSRLPTIHLFSYEQYF.